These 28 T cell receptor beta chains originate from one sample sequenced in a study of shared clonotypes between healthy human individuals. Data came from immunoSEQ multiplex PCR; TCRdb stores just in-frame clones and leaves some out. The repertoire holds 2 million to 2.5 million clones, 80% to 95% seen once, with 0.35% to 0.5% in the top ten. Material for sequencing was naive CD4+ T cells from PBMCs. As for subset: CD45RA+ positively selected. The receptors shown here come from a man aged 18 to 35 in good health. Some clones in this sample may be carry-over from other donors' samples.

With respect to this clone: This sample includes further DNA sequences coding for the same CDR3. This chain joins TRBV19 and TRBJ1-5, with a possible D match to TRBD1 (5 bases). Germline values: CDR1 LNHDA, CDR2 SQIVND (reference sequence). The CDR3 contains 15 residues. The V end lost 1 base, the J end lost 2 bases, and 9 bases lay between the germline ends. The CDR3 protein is CASSIVRGGNQPQHF. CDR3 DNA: TGTGCCAGTAGTATAGTTCGGGGCGGCAATCAGCCCCAGCATTTT.

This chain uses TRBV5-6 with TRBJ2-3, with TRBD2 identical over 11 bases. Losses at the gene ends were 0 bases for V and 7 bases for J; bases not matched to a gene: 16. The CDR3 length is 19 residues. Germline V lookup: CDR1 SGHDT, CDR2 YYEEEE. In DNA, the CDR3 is TGTGCCAGCAGCTTGGTTCGCGGTCGGGCTAGCGGGAGGTTAAATACGCAGTATTTT. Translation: CASSLVRGRASGRLNTQYF.

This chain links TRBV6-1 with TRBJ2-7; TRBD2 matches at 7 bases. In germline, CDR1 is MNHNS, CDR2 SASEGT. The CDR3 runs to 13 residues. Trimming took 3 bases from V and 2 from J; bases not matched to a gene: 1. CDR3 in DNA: TGTGCCAGCAGTGAGGGAGGGGCCTACGAGCAGTACTTC. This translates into CASSEGGAYEQYF.

The DNA for the CDR3 is TGTGCCAGCAGCCCCGGTTATACAACTAATGAAAAACTGTTTTTT. This gives the protein CASSPGYTTNEKLFF. J is TRBJ1-4 and V is TRBV5-4; D not certain. Germline CDR1 is SGHNT and CDR2 is YYREEE (reference sequence). The CDR3 consists of 15 residues. V lost 4 bases, J lost 0 bases, and 10 bases lay in between.

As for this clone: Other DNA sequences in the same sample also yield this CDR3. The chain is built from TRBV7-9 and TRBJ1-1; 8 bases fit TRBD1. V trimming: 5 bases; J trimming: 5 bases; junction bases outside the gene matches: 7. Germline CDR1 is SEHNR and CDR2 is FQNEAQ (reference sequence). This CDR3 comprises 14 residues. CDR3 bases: TGTGCCAGCAGCCTACAGGGGGTTAATACTGAAGCTTTCTTT. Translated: CASSLQGVNTEAFF.

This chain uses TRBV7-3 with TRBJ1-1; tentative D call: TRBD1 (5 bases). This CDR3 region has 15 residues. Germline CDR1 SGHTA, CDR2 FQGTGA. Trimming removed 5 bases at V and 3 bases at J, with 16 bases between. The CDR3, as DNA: TGTGCCAGCAGCCCTAGCGGGGGGTCGGACACTGAAGCTTTCTTT. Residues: CASSPSGGSDTEAFF.

CDR3 residues: CASSRDGDMDEKLFF. For the CDR3, the DNA is TGCGCCAGCAGCCGCGATGGGGATATGGATGAAAAACTGTTTTTT. This chain joins TRBV5-1 and TRBJ1-4; D unclear. V lost 4 bases to trimming and J lost 6 bases, with 16 bases between them. Germline loops: CDR1 SGHRS, CDR2 YFSETQ. The CDR3 consists of 15 residues.

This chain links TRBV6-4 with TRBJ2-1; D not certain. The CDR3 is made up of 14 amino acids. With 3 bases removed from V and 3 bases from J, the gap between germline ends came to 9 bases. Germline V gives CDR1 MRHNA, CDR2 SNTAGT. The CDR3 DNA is TGTGCCAGCAGTGAAGACCACCTCTACAATGAGCAGTTCTTC. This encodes CASSEDHLYNEQFF.

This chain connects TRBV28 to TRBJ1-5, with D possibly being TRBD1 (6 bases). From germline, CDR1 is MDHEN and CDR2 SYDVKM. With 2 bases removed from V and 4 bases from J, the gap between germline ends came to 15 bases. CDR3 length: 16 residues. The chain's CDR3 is CASSLPGARINQPQHF. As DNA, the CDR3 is TGTGCCAGCAGTTTACCGGGGGCGCGTATTAATCAGCCCCAGCATTTT.

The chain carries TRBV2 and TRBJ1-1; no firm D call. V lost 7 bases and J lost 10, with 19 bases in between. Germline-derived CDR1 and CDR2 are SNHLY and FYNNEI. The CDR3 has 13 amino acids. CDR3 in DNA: TGTGCCAGCACCTTTTCACAGTTTTCGGGAGCTTTCTTT. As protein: CASTFSQFSGAFF.

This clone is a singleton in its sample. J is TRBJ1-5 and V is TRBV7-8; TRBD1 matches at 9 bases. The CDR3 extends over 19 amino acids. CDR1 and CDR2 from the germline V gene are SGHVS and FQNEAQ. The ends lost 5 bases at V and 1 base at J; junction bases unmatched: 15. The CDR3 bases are TGTGCCAGCAGCATGATACAGGGGGCATCCCCAGCGAGCAATCAGCCCCAGCATTTT. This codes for CASSMIQGASPASNQPQHF.

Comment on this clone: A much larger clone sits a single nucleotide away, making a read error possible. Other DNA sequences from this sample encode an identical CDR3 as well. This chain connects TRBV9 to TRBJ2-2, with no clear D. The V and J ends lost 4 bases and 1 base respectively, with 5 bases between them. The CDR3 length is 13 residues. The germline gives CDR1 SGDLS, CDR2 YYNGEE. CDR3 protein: CASSPRNTGELFF. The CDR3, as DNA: TGTGCCAGCAGCCCCCGGAACACCGGGGAGCTGTTTTTT.

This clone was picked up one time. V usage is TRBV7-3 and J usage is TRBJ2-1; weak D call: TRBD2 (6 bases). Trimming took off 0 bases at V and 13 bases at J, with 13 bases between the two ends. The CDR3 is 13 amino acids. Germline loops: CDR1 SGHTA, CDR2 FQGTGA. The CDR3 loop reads CASSLTVGEVQFF. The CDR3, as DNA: TGTGCCAGCAGCTTAACGGTGGGGGAGGTTCAGTTCTTC.

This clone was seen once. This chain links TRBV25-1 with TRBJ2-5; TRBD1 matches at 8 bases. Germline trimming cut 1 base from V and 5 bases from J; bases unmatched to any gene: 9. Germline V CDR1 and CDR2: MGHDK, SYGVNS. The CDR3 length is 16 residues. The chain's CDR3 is CASSELGAGGWETQYF. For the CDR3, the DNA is TGTGCCAGCAGTGAATTGGGGGCAGGGGGCTGGGAGACCCAGTACTTC.

CDR3 DNA: TGTGCCAGCTCACCACCGGGTAGCCTCAGCTCCTACGAGCAGTACTTC. As protein: CASSPPGSLSSYEQYF. The rearrangement joins TRBV18 to TRBJ2-7, with no clear D. Germline V CDR1 and CDR2: KGHSH, LQKENI. Trimming removed 0 bases at V and 0 bases at J, with 12 bases between. CDR3 length equals 16 residues.

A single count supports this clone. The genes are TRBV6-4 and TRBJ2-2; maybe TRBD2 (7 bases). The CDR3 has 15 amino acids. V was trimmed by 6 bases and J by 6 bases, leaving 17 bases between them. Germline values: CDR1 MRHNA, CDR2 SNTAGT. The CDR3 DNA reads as TGTGCCAGCAGCCACACGGGGGGCCCGGCCGGGGAGCTGTTTTTT. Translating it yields CASSHTGGPAGELFF.

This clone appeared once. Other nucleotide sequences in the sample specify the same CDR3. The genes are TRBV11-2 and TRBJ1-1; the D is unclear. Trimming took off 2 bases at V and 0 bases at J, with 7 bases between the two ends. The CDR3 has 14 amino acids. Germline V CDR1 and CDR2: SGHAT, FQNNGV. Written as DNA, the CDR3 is TGTGCCAGCAGCTTAACAGCTATGAACACTGAAGCTTTCTTT. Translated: CASSLTAMNTEAFF.

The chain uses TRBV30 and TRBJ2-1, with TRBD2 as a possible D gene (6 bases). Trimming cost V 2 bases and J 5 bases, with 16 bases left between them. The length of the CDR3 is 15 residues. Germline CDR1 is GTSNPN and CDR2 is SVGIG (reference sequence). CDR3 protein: CAWSKGLAPDNEQFF. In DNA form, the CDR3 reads TGTGCCTGGAGTAAGGGACTGGCCCCTGACAATGAGCAGTTCTTC.

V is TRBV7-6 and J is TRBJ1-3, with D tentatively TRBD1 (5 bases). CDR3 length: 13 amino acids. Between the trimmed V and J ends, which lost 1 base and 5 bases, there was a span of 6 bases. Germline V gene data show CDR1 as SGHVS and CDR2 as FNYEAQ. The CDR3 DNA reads TGTGCCAGCAGCTTAGGACAGAGAAACACCATATATTTT. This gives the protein CASSLGQRNTIYF.

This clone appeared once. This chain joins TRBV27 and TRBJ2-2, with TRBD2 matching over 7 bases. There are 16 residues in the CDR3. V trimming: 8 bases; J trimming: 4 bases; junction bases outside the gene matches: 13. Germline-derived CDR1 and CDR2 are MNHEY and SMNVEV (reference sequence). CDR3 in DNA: TGTGCCAGCGCCCCCTGGGGGTCTAGCGGCACCGGGGAGCTGTTTTTT. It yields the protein CASAPWGSSGTGELFF.

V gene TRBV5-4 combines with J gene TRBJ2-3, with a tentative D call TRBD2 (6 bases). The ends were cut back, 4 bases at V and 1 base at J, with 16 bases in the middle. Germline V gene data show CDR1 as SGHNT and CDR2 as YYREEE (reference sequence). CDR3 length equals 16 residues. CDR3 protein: CASSLPGGTGTDTQYF. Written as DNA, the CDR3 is TGTGCCAGCAGCCTCCCCGGGGGAACCGGCACAGATACGCAGTATTTT.

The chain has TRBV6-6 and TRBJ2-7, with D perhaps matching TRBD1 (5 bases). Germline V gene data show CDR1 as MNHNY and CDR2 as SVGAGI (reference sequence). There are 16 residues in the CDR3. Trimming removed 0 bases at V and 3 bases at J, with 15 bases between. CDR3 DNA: TGTGCCAGCAGTTACTCTGCAGGGCGCTTGGGCTACGAGCAGTACTTC. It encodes CASSYSAGRLGYEQYF.

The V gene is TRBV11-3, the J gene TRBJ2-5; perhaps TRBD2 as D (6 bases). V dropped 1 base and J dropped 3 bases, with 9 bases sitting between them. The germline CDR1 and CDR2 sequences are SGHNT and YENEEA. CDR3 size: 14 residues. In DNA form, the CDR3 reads TGTGCCAGCAGCTTAGGCGGGGCGAAAGAGACCCAGTACTTC. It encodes CASSLGGAKETQYF.

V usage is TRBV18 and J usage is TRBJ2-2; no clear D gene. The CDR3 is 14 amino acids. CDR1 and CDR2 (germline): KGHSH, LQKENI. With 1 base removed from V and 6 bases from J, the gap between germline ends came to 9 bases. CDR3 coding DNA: TGTGCCAGCTCACCACTTTTAGGGTCCGGGGAGCTGTTTTTT. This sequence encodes CASSPLLGSGELFF. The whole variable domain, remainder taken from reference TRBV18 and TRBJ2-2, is NAGVMQNPRHLVRRRGQEARLRCSPMKGHSHVYWYRQLPEEGLKFMVYLQKENIIDESGMPKERFSAEFPKEGPSILRIQQVVRGDSAAYFCASSPLLGSGELFFGEGSRLTVL.

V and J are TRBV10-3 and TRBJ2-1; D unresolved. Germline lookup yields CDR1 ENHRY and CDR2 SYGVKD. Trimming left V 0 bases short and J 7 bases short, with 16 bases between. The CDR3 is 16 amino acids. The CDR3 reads CAISESSVGVGNEQFF. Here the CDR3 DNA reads TGTGCCATCAGTGAGTCTTCGGTTGGAGTGGGGAATGAGCAGTTCTTC.

DNA of the CDR3: TGTGCCAGCAGTCCAGGACTAGCGGGACCCAATGAGCAGTTCTTC. Protein sequence: CASSPGLAGPNEQFF. The chain combines TRBV28 with TRBJ2-1; 12 nucleotides line up with TRBD2. The CDR3 consists of 15 residues. The V gene's germline CDR1 is MDHEN and CDR2 SYDVKM. Losses at the gene ends were 5 bases for V and 6 bases for J; bases not matched to a gene: 5.

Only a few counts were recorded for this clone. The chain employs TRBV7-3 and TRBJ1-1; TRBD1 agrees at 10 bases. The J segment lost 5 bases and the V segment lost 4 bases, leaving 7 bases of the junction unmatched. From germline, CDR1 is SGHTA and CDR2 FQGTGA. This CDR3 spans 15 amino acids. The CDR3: CASSSRQGARTEAFF. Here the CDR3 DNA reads TGTGCCAGCAGCTCCCGACAGGGGGCGAGGACTGAAGCTTTCTTT.

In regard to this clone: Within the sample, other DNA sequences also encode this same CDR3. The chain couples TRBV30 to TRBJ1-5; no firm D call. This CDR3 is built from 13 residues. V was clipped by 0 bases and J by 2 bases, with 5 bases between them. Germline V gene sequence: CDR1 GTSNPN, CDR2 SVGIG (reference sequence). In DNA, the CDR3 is TGTGCCTGGAGTGTTTTGGGCAATCAGCCCCAGCATTTT. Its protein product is CAWSVLGNQPQHF.